Below, 10 T cell receptor beta chains from the same sample are listed, as sequenced in a study of blood T cells in healthy people across ages. PCR was performed a second time for 7 to 11 cycles using a sample-barcoded 5' primer and a J-beta primer mix. TCRdb fed the 5' RACE reads into MiXCR, producing one record per CDR3 protein. The table records about 970,000 distinct CDR3 sequences, roughly 51% of them present only once. Sample: blood. The source is a woman aged 55-70 years in good health.

V is TRBV5-6 and J is TRBJ1-2; D remains ambiguous. The CDR3 is 13 residues long. The V end was cut by 6 bases, the J end by 0 bases, with 9 bases between. Germline CDR1 and CDR2: SGHDT and YYEEEE. CDR3 sequence (DNA): TGTGCCAGCACCGGACGGGCTAACTATGGCTACACCTTC. This translates into CASTGRANYGYTF.

The chain carries TRBV7-8 and TRBJ2-2, with TRBD1 identical over 9 bases. CDR3 length: 16 amino acids. The germline CDR1 and CDR2 sequences are SGHVS and FQNEAQ. The V gene end was trimmed by 5 bases and the J gene end by 3 bases; junction bases not matched to a gene: 7. CDR3 loop: CASSPNRGLDTGELFF. CDR3 sequence (DNA): TGTGCCAGCAGCCCCAACAGGGGGCTGGACACCGGGGAGCTGTTTTTT. The variable domain in full, with the rest retrieved from reference TRBV7-8 and TRBJ2-2, is GAGVSQSPRYKVAKRGQDVALRCDPISGHVSLFWYQQALGQGPEFLTYFQNEAQLDKSGLPSDRFFAERPEGSVSTLKIQRTQQEDSAVYLCASSPNRGLDTGELFFGEGSRLTVL.

The rearrangement links TRBV12-3 or TRBV12-4 to TRBJ2-5, with D maybe TRBD1 (5 bases). The DNA end lines up better with TRBJ2-7; the J call may be wrong. The CDR3 is 13 residues long. CDR3 DNA sequence: TGTGCCAGCGGCACGGACATTCGATACGAGCAGTACTTC. As protein: CASGTDIRYEQYF.

The rearrangement uses TRBV27 and TRBJ2-3; 9 nucleotides line up with TRBD2. J lost 11 bases, V lost 6 bases, and 12 bases had no gene match. Looked up from germline, CDR1 is MNHEY and CDR2 is SMNVEV (reference sequence). This CDR3 contains 14 residues. The CDR3 DNA follows: TGTGCCAGCAGGATAGCGGGAGTCTACAATGAGCAGTATTTT. It translates to CASRIAGVYNEQYF.

This clonotype was counted between two and nine times. The V call is TRBV7-2, the J call TRBJ2-7; D is perhaps TRBD1 or TRBD2 (5 bases each). The CDR3 extends over 14 amino acids. Germline CDR1 and CDR2: SGHTA and FQGNSA. Trimming took off 3 bases at V and 2 bases at J, with 11 bases between the two ends. The CDR3 DNA follows: TGTGCCAGCAGCTTGGGGCGGGCACCCTACGAGCAGTACTTC. Amino acids: CASSLGRAPYEQYF.

This clonotype appeared a few times. The chain is built from TRBV7-2 and TRBJ2-7; D perhaps matches TRBD2 (5 bases). Germline loops: CDR1 SGHTA, CDR2 FQGNSA. CDR3 length equals 14 residues. The germline V and J ends were trimmed by 1 base and 10 bases, with 17 bases remaining between them. The DNA for the CDR3 is TGTGCCAGCAGCTTAGGAGGGAGCGCGGAAGCCCAGTACTTC. Protein sequence: CASSLGGSAEAQYF.

The rearrangement uses TRBV6-5 and TRBJ1-1, with D uncertain. CDR3 length: 13 residues. Germline V gives CDR1 MNHEY, CDR2 SVGAGI. Between the trimmed V and J ends, which lost 6 bases and 6 bases, there was a span of 14 bases. CDR3 sequence reads: CASSPGYSAEAFF. The CDR3, as DNA: TGTGCCAGCAGCCCCGGATATTCCGCTGAAGCTTTCTTT.

The V gene is TRBV7-8, the J gene TRBJ1-5, with D uncertain. This CDR3 is built from 17 residues. Trimming removed 3 bases at V and 0 bases at J, with 15 bases between. Germline CDR1 is SGHVS and CDR2 is FQNEAQ. The CDR3 protein is CASSLPHEKYSNQPQHF. The DNA for the CDR3 is TGTGCCAGCAGCTTGCCGCATGAGAAGTATAGCAATCAGCCCCAGCATTTT. The whole variable domain, filled in from reference TRBV7-8 and TRBJ1-5, reads GAGVSQSPRYKVAKRGQDVALRCDPISGHVSLFWYQQALGQGPEFLTYFQNEAQLDKSGLPSDRFFAERPEGSVSTLKIQRTQQEDSAVYLCASSLPHEKYSNQPQHFGDGTRLSIL.

The V gene is TRBV23-1, the J gene TRBJ2-7; 10 bases are a match to TRBD2. TRBV23-1 is given ORF status, its function remaining uncertain. The length of the CDR3 is 19 residues. The junction had 21 bases not matched to a gene; V was cut back by 6 bases and J by 4 bases. The CDR3 DNA sequence: TGCGCCAGCAGCCTTACAAGGGCCCCAGAAGCGGGAGGGGGTTACGAGCAGTACTTC. This translates into CASSLTRAPEAGGGYEQYF.

This rearrangement joins TRBV21-1 to TRBJ2-1; no check of the table's D call, TRBD1, against the DNA was made. TRBV21-1 is a documented pseudogene. The CDR3 spans 19 residues. CDR3 protein: CASSKEVRDSCRSYNEQFF. The CDR3 DNA reads TGTGCCAGCAGCAAAGAAGTTCGGGACAGCTGCCGCTCCTACAATGAGCAGTTCTTC.